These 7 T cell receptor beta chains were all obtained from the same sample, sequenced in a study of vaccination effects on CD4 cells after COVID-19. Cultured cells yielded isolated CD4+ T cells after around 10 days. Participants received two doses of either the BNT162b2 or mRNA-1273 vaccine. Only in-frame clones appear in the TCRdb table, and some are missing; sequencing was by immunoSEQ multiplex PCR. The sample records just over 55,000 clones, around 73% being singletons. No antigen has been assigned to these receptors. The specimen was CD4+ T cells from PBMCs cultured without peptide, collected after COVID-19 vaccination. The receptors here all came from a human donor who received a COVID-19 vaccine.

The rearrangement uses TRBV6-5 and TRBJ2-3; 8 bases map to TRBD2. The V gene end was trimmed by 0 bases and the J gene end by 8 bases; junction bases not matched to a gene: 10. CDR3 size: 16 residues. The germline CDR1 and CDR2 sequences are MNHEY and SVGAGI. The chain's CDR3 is CASSYSATGTRRTQYF. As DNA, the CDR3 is TGTGCCAGCAGTTACTCGGCTACCGGGACTAGACGTACGCAGTATTTT.

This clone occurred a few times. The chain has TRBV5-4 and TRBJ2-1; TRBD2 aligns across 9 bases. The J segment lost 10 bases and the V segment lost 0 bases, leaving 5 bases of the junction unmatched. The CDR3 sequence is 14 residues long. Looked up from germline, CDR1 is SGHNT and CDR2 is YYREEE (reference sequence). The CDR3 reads CASSLDYAGGEQFF. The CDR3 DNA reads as TGTGCCAGCAGCTTGGACTATGCGGGAGGGGAGCAGTTCTTC.

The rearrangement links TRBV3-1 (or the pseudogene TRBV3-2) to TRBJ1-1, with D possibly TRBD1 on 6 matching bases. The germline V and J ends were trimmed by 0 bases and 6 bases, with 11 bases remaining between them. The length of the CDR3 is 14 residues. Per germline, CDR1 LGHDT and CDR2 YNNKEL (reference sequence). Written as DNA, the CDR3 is TGTGCCAGCAGCCAAGACGGGGGGCGCGCTGAAGCTTTCTTT. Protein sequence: CASSQDGGRAEAFF.

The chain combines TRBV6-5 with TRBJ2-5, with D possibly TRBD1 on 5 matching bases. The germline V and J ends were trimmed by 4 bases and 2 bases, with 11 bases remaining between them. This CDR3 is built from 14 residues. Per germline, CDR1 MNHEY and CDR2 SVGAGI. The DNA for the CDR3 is TGTGCCAGCAGTTGGGGCAGATCTCAAGAGACCCAGTACTTC. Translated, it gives CASSWGRSQETQYF.

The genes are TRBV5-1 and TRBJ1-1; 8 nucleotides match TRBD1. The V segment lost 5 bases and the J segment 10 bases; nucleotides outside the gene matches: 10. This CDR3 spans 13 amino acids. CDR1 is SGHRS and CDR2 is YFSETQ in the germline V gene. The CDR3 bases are TGCGCCAGCAGGTTACAGGGGGGCTTTGGAGCTTTCTTT. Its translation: CASRLQGGFGAFF.

The CDR3 DNA is TGTGCCAGCCGGGGACAGGGGCAGAACACTGAAGCTTTCTTT. Residues: CASRGQGQNTEAFF. This sequence joins TRBV19 and TRBJ1-1; 10 nucleotides agree with TRBD1. This CDR3 comprises 14 residues. Trimming cost V 9 bases and J 1 base; bases outside gene matches: 5. Per the germline V gene, CDR1 is LNHDA and CDR2 is SQIVND (reference sequence).

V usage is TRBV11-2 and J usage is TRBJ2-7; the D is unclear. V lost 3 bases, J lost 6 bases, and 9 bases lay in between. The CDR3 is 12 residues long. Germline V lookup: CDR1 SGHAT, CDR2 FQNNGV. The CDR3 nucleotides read TGTGCCAGCAGCTTTGGGAAAGGCGAGCAGTACTTC. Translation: CASSFGKGEQYF.